This T cell receptor (beta chain) was found in a study of blood T cell repertoires in COVID-19. Study-level information: Some COVID-19 samples were acute and others convalescent; all came from the United States, Italy and Spain. Sources were T cells, B-cell-depleted T cells, or PBMCs; the material itself was cDNA or gDNA.

TCRdb's table, derived via immunoSEQ multiplex PCR, lists solely in-frame clones and lacks some. Found here are around 200,000 clones, about 85% of them singletons; the top ten hold approximately 12%. Germline V gives CDR1 SGHRS, CDR2 YFSETQ. CDR3 size: 15 residues. The V end was cut by 0 bases, the J end by 6 bases, with 15 bases between. The genes are TRBV5-1 and TRBJ1-1, with D uncertain. This TCR was recovered from a woman aged 18-29 years who had recovered from COVID-19. The specimen sequenced was peripheral blood. This chain's CDR3 is CASSLAGGRVPEAFF. CDR3 bases: TGCGCCAGCAGCTTGGCCGGAGGGAGGGTCCCTGAAGCTTTCTTT.